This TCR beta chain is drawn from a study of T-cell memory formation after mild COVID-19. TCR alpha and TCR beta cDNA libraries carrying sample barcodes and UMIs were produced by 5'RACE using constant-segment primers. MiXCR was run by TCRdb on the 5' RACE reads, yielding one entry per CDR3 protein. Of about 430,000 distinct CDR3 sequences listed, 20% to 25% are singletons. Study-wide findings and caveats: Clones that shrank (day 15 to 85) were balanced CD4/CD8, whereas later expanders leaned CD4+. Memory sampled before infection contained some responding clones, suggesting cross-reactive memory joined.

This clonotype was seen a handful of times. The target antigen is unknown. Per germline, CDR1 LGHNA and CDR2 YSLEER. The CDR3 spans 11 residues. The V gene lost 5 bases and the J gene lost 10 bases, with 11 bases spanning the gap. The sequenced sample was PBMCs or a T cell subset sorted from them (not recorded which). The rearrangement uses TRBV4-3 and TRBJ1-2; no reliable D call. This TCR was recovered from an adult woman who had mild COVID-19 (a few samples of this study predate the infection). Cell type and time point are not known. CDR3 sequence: CASSDRRVYTF. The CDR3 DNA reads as TGCGCCAGCAGCGACCGACGTGTCTACACCTTC.